Listed below are T cell receptor beta chains from one sample, sequenced in a study of T cells in Graves' hyperthyroidism and ophthalmopathy. TCRdb passed the multiplex PCR reads through MiXCR, listing each CDR3 protein once. The sample consists of hundreds of thousands of distinct CDR3 sequences, under 60% of them appearing once. The source material was peripheral blood or thyroid tissue (not recorded which). All receptors derive from a woman in her late teens or twenties with Graves' hyperthyroidism. The CDR3 runs from the conserved cysteine through the conserved F or W. Each record gives: V gene, D gene, J gene, CDR3 length, clone size, CDR3 protein, CDR3 DNA. D genes are given only for firm matches. A row's size may be missing; if present it is once, few, many or a size class.

TRBV12-3/TRBV12-4	.	TRBJ1-1	13	.	CASSIAEGSAPFF	TGTGCCAGCTCCATTGCCGAGGGGTCAGCCCCTTTCTTT
TRBV19	.	TRBJ1-5	13	many	CASSLRHNQPQHF	TGTGCCAGTAGTCTCCGCCACAATCAGCCCCAGCATTTT
TRBV2	.	TRBJ2-3	13	.	CASSEDLTDTQYF	TGTGCCAGCAGTGAAGACTTGACAGATACGCAGTATTTT
TRBV7-2	TRBD1	TRBJ2-7	15	.	CASSLTGTERYEQYF	TGTGCCAGCAGCCTAACCGGGACAGAGAGATACGAGCAGTACTTC
TRBV10-3	.	TRBJ2-7	15	.	CAISRPAGRSYEQYF	TGTGCCATCAGTCGTCCCGCAGGTCGATCCTACGAGCAGTACTTC
TRBV10-3	.	TRBJ2-7	12	.	CAASLGMGEQYF	TGTGCCGCTTCGCTGGGGATGGGCGAGCAGTACTTC
TRBV29-1	TRBD1	TRBJ2-7	14	once	CSVGDRLTDYEQYF	TGCAGCGTAGGGGACAGGCTAACGGACTACGAGCAGTACTTC
TRBV25-1	.	TRBJ2-5	13	many	CASSPPGLETQYF	TGTGCCAGCAGTCCCCCGGGATTAGAGACCCAGTACTTC
TRBV20-1	.	TRBJ1-2	15	few	CSARTSRPTTYGYTF	TGCAGTGCTAGAACCTCGCGCCCGACGACATATGGCTACACCTTC
TRBV25-1	.	TRBJ1-2	13	.	CASSEFGGRGYTF	TGTGCCAGCAGTGAATTTGGCGGGAGAGGCTACACCTTC
TRBV5-8	.	TRBJ1-6	12	many	CASSFSSSPLHF	TGTGCCAGCAGCTTTTCGTCCTCACCCCTCCACTTT
TRBV11-2	TRBD1	TRBJ1-5	12	many	CASSRQGEPQHF	TGTGCCAGCAGCAGACAGGGAGAGCCCCAGCATTTT
TRBV19	TRBD1	TRBJ1-1	13	few	CATSVDRGTEAFF	TGTGCCACATCTGTCGACAGGGGCACTGAAGCTTTCTTT
TRBV7-1	TRBD1	TRBJ1-2	16	.	CASSSRTGIRPIRYTF	TGTGCCAGCAGCTCCCGGACAGGGATAAGACCCATACGCTACACCTTC
TRBV7-9	.	TRBJ1-1	14	.	CASRGGRVNTEAFF	TGTGCCAGCAGAGGGGGGAGGGTGAACACTGAAGCTTTCTTT
TRBV29-1	TRBD1	TRBJ1-5	16	.	CSVEGDRGRSNQPQHF	TGCAGCGTTGAGGGGGACAGGGGGCGAAGCAATCAGCCCCAGCATTTT